Only a few counts were recorded for the clone carrying this T cell receptor (beta chain). Antigen: not known. After the first PCR, alpha and beta chain libraries were processed separately. Sequential positive selection took CD4 T cells first, then CD8 T cells. Cells stained for CD3, CD4, CD8, CD45RA and CD27 were sorted into four subsets. This sample was taken from a study of naive and memory T cell subsets. Study-wide results and limits: Over 95% of naive TCR sequences appeared only once after error correction, unlike memory subsets. Especially in CD8 cells, naive repertoires contained a few larger clonotypes, possibly CD45RA-re-expressing memory cells.

Both TRBC1 and TRBC2 were covered by a beta constant-region primer of two equimolar oligonucleotides. Four rounds of PCR amplified the ligated cDNA using nested alpha and beta constant-region primers plus SP2. In TCRdb, the UMI-ligation and nested PCR reads were re-called with MiXCR into one record per CDR3 protein. The sample lists about 150,000 distinct CDR3 sequences; over 20% were seen once. The V end lost 5 bases, the J end lost 1 base, and 18 bases lay between the germline ends. This CDR3 is built from 18 residues. The chain combines TRBV12-3 or TRBV12-4 with TRBJ2-6; D is perhaps TRBD1 (5 bases). The specimen sequenced was naive CD4+ T cells from blood. The source is a human donor in good health. As DNA, the CDR3 is TGTGCCAGCAGTCTCCGACAGTTAAGAGAGTCTGGGGCCAACGTCCTGACTTTC. Protein sequence: CASSLRQLRESGANVLTF.